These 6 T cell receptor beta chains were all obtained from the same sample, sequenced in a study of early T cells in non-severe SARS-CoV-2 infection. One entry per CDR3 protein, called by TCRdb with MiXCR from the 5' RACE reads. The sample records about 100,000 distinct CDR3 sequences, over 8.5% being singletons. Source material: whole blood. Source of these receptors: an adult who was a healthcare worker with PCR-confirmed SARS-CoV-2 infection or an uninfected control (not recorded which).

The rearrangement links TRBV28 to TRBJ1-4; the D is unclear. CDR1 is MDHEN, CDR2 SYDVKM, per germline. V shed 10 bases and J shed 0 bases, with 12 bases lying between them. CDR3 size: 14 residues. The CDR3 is CATREATTNEKLFF. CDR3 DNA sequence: TGTGCCACCCGAGAGGCCACAACTAATGAAAAACTGTTTTTT. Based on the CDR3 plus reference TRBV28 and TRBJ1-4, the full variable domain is DVKVTQSSRYLVKRTGEKVFLECVQDMDHENMFWYRQDPGLGLRLIYFSYDVKMKEKGDIPEGYSVSREKKERFSLILESASTNQTSMYLCATREATTNEKLFFGSGTQLSVL.

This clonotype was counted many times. The CDR3 DNA follows: TGTGCCAGCCAGGATCAGCCCCAGCATTTT. The encoded protein is CASQDQPQHF. The chain is built from TRBV21-1 and TRBJ1-5. TRBV21-1 is shown as a pseudogene. The CDR3 runs to 10 residues.

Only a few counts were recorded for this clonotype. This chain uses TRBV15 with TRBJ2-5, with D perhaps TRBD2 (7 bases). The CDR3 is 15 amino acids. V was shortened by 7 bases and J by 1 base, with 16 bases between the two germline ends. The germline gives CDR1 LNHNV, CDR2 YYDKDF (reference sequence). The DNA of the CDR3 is TGTGCCACCACCCCAGGGCGGGGGCTCCAAGAGACCCAGTACTTC. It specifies CATTPGRGLQETQYF. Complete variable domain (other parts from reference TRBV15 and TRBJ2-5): DAMVIQNPRYQVTQFGKPVTLSCSQTLNHNVMYWYQQKSSQAPKLLFHYYDKDFNNEADTPDNFQSRRPNTSFCFLDIRSPGLGDTAMYLCATTPGRGLQETQYFGPGTRLLVL.

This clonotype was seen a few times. CDR3 sequence: CASSLNPGQAFEKLFF. Here the CDR3 DNA reads TGTGCCAGCAGTTTAAACCCGGGACAGGCCTTTGAAAAACTGTTTTTT. This chain uses TRBV12-3 or TRBV12-4 with TRBJ1-4; 8 bases are a match to TRBD1. The V segment lost 2 bases and the J segment 7 bases; nucleotides outside the gene matches: 9. The CDR3 spans 16 residues.

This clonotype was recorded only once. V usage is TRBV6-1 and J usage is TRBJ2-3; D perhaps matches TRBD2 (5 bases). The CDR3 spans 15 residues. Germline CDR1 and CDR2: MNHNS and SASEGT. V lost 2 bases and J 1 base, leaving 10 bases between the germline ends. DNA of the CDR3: TGTGCCAGCAGTGAAATAGTGGGAGGCACAGATACGCAGTATTTT. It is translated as CASSEIVGGTDTQYF.

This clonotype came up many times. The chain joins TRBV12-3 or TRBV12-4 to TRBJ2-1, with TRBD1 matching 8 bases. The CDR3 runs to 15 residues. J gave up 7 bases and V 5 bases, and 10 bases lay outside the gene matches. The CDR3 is CASSPPPRQGNEQFF. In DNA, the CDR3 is TGTGCCAGCAGTCCACCGCCCCGACAGGGGAATGAGCAGTTCTTC.